The 31 T cell receptor beta chains listed next were all sequenced from one sample in a study of response to subunit inactivated influenza vaccine. TCRdb re-called the RT-PCR reads through MiXCR, storing one row per CDR3 protein. The data hold around 790,000 distinct CDR3 sequences, with 21% observed a single time. The material was PBMCs from blood, obtained 4 to 6 days after vaccination. The receptors here all came from a man in his fifties or sixties who received an inactivated influenza vaccine.

There are a few counts of this clonotype. V gene TRBV20-1 combines with J gene TRBJ2-1; D might be TRBD2 (5 bases). From germline, CDR1 is DFQATT and CDR2 SNEGSKA (reference sequence). V shed 0 bases and J shed 6 bases, with 15 bases lying between them. CDR3 length equals 15 residues. Here the CDR3 DNA reads TGCAGTGCTAGAGATGTGGGTTGGACTCCCAATGAGCAGTTCTTC. This sequence encodes CSARDVGWTPNEQFF.

This clonotype was seen more than once but under ten times. The gene calls are TRBV20-1 and TRBJ2-1; no firm D call. CDR3 length: 14 amino acids. Germline V gives CDR1 DFQATT, CDR2 SNEGSKA (reference sequence). Trimming left V 1 base short and J 1 base short, with 8 bases between. CDR3 region: CSARVEVSYNEQFF. As DNA, the CDR3 is TGCAGTGCTAGAGTAGAGGTGTCCTACAATGAGCAGTTCTTC.

The V call is TRBV10-3, the J call TRBJ2-3, with a tentative D call TRBD1 (5 bases). The V end lost 0 bases, the J end lost 1 base, and 11 bases lay between the germline ends. The germline gives CDR1 ENHRY, CDR2 SYGVKD. The CDR3 totals 16 residues. For the CDR3, the DNA is TGTGCCATCAGTGAGTCCGGGCTGGGGCGCACAGATACGCAGTATTTT. It encodes CAISESGLGRTDTQYF.

The genes are TRBV12-3 or TRBV12-4 and TRBJ2-2; either TRBD1 or TRBD2 may supply D (5 bases each). The V end was cut by 8 bases, the J end by 4 bases, with 11 bases between. This CDR3 is 13 amino acids long. The chain's CDR3 is CASALGGTGELFF. The CDR3 DNA follows: TGTGCCAGCGCCCTTGGGGGCACCGGGGAGCTGTTTTTT.

V usage is TRBV5-4 and J usage is TRBJ2-7, with TRBD1 matching over 7 bases. Germline V CDR1 and CDR2: SGHNT, YYREEE (reference sequence). J lost 5 bases, V lost 3 bases, and 5 bases had no gene match. The CDR3 is 13 residues long. CDR3 nucleotide sequence: TGTGCCAGCAGCTACAGGGGAACCGACGAGCAGTACTTC. Translating it yields CASSYRGTDEQYF.

The chain links TRBV3-1 to TRBJ2-1; 8 bases map to TRBD2. V dropped 2 bases and J dropped 9; count of bases not matched to a gene: 6. Germline V gene lookup returns CDR1 LGHDT and CDR2 YNNKEL (reference sequence). This CDR3 comprises 14 residues. The CDR3 spells CASSQLPGGGEQFF. The CDR3 bases are TGTGCCAGCAGCCAACTCCCGGGAGGGGGTGAGCAGTTCTTC.

The rearrangement links TRBV10-3 to TRBJ2-7, with 11 bases matching TRBD2. Germline assignment: CDR1 ENHRY and CDR2 SYGVKD. The V gene end was trimmed by 3 bases and the J gene end by 3 bases; junction bases not matched to a gene: 4. CDR3 length: 15 residues. CDR3 sequence (DNA): TGTGCCATCAGTGACCGTAGCGGGGGGGGCTACGAGCAGTACTTC. It codes for CAISDRSGGGYEQYF.

In this sample, this clonotype turned up many times. The chain employs TRBV5-6 and TRBJ2-7; D is possibly TRBD1 (5 bases). This CDR3 has 15 amino acids. Germline CDR1 SGHDT, CDR2 YYEEEE. Trimming pared 0 bases from V and 4 bases from J, leaving 14 bases between. CDR3 sequence reads: CASSLGSQQGYEQYF. DNA for the CDR3: TGTGCCAGCAGCTTGGGATCGCAGCAGGGATACGAGCAGTACTTC. The full variable domain, with the rest looked up from reference TRBV5-6 and TRBJ2-7, is DAGVTQSPTHLIKTRGQQVTLRCSPKSGHDTVSWYQQALGQGPQFIFQYYEEEERQRGNFPDRFSGHQFPNYSSELNVNALLLGDSALYLCASSLGSQQGYEQYFGPGTRLTVT.

J is TRBJ2-3 and V is TRBV10-3; no clear D gene. CDR1 is ENHRY and CDR2 is SYGVKD in the germline V gene. Trimming took off 6 bases at V and 0 bases at J, with 7 bases between the two ends. This CDR3 spans 13 amino acids. Written as DNA, the CDR3 is TGTGCCATCAGCACTACTAGCACAGATACGCAGTATTTT. It yields the protein CAISTTSTDTQYF.

This clonotype has only a few counts. The chain employs TRBV27 and TRBJ1-6; TRBD1 might be the D (5 bases). Germline CDR1 and CDR2: MNHEY and SMNVEV (reference sequence). The CDR3 totals 14 residues. Trimming removed 3 bases at V and 10 bases at J, with 13 bases between. As DNA, the CDR3 is TGTGCCAGCAGTTTTACCCCGACAGACTCACCCCTCCACTTT. The encoded protein is CASSFTPTDSPLHF.

V usage is TRBV9 and J usage is TRBJ2-1; 11 bases are a match to TRBD2. The CDR3 totals 16 residues. The V segment lost 1 base and the J segment 4 bases; nucleotides outside the gene matches: 4. In germline, CDR1 is SGDLS, CDR2 YYNGEE. Here the CDR3 DNA reads TGTGCCAGCAGCGTACTTTCTAGCGGGGGGTACAATGAGCAGTTCTTC. This translates into CASSVLSSGGYNEQFF.

The chain is built from TRBV6-2 or TRBV6-3 and TRBJ2-4, with D uncertain. Germline V gives CDR1 MNHEY, CDR2 SVGEGT. The CDR3 is made up of 14 amino acids. Trimming shortened V by 8 bases and J by 2 bases, and 13 bases separated the two germline ends. The CDR3 loop reads CASAVVLTKNIQYF. As DNA, the CDR3 is TGTGCCAGCGCTGTCGTCCTTACCAAAAACATTCAGTACTTC.

This sequence joins TRBV2 and TRBJ2-1, with TRBD1 matching over 10 bases. V lost 7 bases, J lost 5 bases, and 5 bases stayed unmatched. From germline, CDR1 is SNHLY and CDR2 FYNNEI. The CDR3 has 14 residues. Written as DNA, the CDR3 is TGTGCCAGCATCTCGGACAGGGGGAACAATGAGCAGTTCTTC. Protein product: CASISDRGNNEQFF.

Worth noting for this clonotype: With a much larger clone just one base away, this may be a read error. For the CDR3, the DNA is TGCAGCATGCTGAGGGCGGACTCCTACAATGAGCAGTTCTTC. Its translation: CSMLRADSYNEQFF. This rearrangement joins TRBV29-1 to TRBJ2-1; D may be TRBD2 (5 bases). This CDR3 is built from 14 residues. V lost 8 bases, J lost 0 bases, and 14 bases lay in between. Germline CDR1 SQVTM, CDR2 ANQGSEA.

This clonotype was recorded a few times. The chain joins TRBV2 to TRBJ1-2; tentatively, D is TRBD1 (5 bases). The CDR3 sequence is 11 residues long. Trimming removed 4 bases from V and 8 bases from J, with 8 bases in between. Germline V gene data show CDR1 as SNHLY and CDR2 as FYNNEI. The CDR3 region is CASSVGAGYTF. CDR3 DNA sequence: TGTGCCAGCAGTGTTGGGGCCGGCTACACCTTC.

A few counts support this clonotype. The gene calls are TRBV4-3 and TRBJ2-2; TRBD2 might be the D (5 bases). The V end lost 4 bases, the J end lost 4 bases, and 13 bases lay between the germline ends. The CDR3 extends over 15 amino acids. Per germline, CDR1 LGHNA and CDR2 YSLEER. The CDR3 sequence: CASSPSAGLTGELFF. CDR3 sequence (DNA): TGCGCCAGCAGCCCGAGCGCGGGCCTCACCGGGGAGCTGTTTTTT.

This clonotype was observed a few times. The chain joins TRBV29-1 to TRBJ2-5, with D perhaps TRBD2 (5 bases). The germline V gene has CDR1 SQVTM and CDR2 ANQGSEA. The CDR3 totals 15 residues. V lost 2 bases to trimming and J lost 5 bases, with 18 bases between them. The CDR3 DNA reads as TGCAGCGTTGAAATGGGCTCCCTACGCGGGGAGACCCAGTACTTC. Its protein is CSVEMGSLRGETQYF.

There are a few counts of this clonotype. Written as DNA, the CDR3 is TGTGCCAGCAGCTCTTCTGAGACGGGAGGGCCTACCTACAATGAGCAGTTCTTC. Amino acids: CASSSSETGGPTYNEQFF. This chain links TRBV11-2 with TRBJ2-1; 8 bases line up with TRBD2. The germline gives CDR1 SGHAT, CDR2 FQNNGV. J lost 2 bases, V lost 4 bases, and 13 bases had no gene match. This CDR3 spans 18 amino acids. Drawing the rest from reference TRBV11-2 and TRBJ2-1, the complete variable domain is EAGVAQSPRYKIIEKRQSVAFWCNPISGHATLYWYQQILGQGPKLLIQFQNNGVVDDSQLPKDRFSAERLKGVDSTLKIQPAKLEDSAVYLCASSSSETGGPTYNEQFFGPGTRLTVL.

The CDR3 region has the DNA TGTGCCATCAGTGACCGGACAAGGAACACTGAAGCTTTCTTT. It is translated as CAISDRTRNTEAFF. The chain recombines TRBV10-3 with TRBJ1-1; D is possibly TRBD1 (5 bases). The germline V gene encodes CDR1 ENHRY and CDR2 SYGVKD. This CDR3 contains 14 residues. Trimming cost V 3 bases and J 1 base, with 9 bases left between them.

In the case of this clonotype: At one end, the junction sequence differs from germline, possibly due to a read error. The V and J genes are TRBV5-1 and TRBJ2-1, with unresolved D. Looked up from germline, CDR1 is SGHRS and CDR2 is YFSETQ. This CDR3 is 15 amino acids long. The CDR3 coding sequence is TGCGCCAGCAGCTTCGCTTCAACAATACCCAATGAGCAATTCTTC. Translating it yields CASSFASTIPNEQFF.

This clonotype was picked up a small number of times. The chain employs TRBV20-1 and TRBJ2-7; D might be TRBD1 or TRBD2, each matching 5 bases. Between the trimmed V and J ends, which lost 5 bases and 6 bases, there was a span of 26 bases. The germline V gene has CDR1 DFQATT and CDR2 SNEGSKA (reference sequence). The CDR3 runs to 16 residues. CDR3 residues: CSAGRGATPLRGEQYF. The CDR3, as DNA: TGCAGTGCTGGGCGAGGGGCCACCCCCTTGAGGGGCGAGCAGTACTTC.

This sequence joins TRBV5-1 and TRBJ2-7; TRBD2 might be the D (5 bases). Per germline, CDR1 SGHRS and CDR2 YFSETQ. The CDR3 sequence is 14 residues long. Between the trimmed V and J ends, which lost 4 bases and 4 bases, there was a span of 15 bases. This chain's CDR3 is CASSGERAGYEQYF. For the CDR3, the DNA is TGCGCCAGCAGCGGGGAGCGAGCCGGGTACGAGCAGTACTTC.

This clonotype occurred a few times. V usage is TRBV7-3 and J usage is TRBJ2-7; D might be TRBD1 (8 bases). The CDR3 extends over 14 amino acids. The V gene's germline CDR1 is SGHTA and CDR2 FQGTGA. Trimming shortened V by 5 bases and J by 5 bases, and 16 bases separated the two germline ends. The CDR3 protein is CASSPYRGRDEQYF. For the CDR3, the DNA is TGTGCCAGCAGCCCCTACAGGGGGAGGGACGAGCAGTACTTC. Variable domain in full (rest from reference TRBV7-3 and TRBJ2-7): GAGVSQTPSNKVTEKGKYVELRCDPISGHTALYWYRQSLGQGPEFLIYFQGTGAADDSGLPNDRFFAVRPEGSVSTLKIQRTERGDSAVYLCASSPYRGRDEQYFGPGTRLTVT.

With respect to this clonotype: It is unclear where the CDR3 begins or ends on the DNA, so no DNA is shown, and the CDR3 is as TCRdb lists it. This chain uses TRBV29-1 with TRBJ2-1; the tabulated D call, TRBD1, remains unverified against the DNA. The CDR3 numbers 15 amino acids, ends counted. Germline-derived CDR1 and CDR2 are SQVTM and ANQGSEA. The CDR3: CSVGRGAGSYNEQSF.

There are many counts of this clonotype. The V and J genes are TRBV20-1 and TRBJ2-3; no reliable D call. Germline CDR1 reads DFQATT; CDR2 reads SNEGSKA (reference sequence). The CDR3 runs 13 residues. Trimming took off 1 base at V and 1 base at J, with 6 bases between the two ends. The CDR3 DNA follows: TGCAGTGCTAGAGTAGCCGGCACAGATACGCAGTATTTT. Amino acids: CSARVAGTDTQYF.

This clonotype was found many times. Germline is not matched at one junction end, which may reflect a read error. The chain recombines TRBV29-1 with TRBJ2-3; 7 nucleotides line up with TRBD2. In germline, CDR1 is SQVTM, CDR2 ANQGSEA. This CDR3 contains 15 residues. CDR3 residues: CSGELVHGGTDTQYF. The CDR3 nucleotides read TGCAGCGGTGAACTTGTCCACGGGGGGACAGATACGCAGTATTTT.

This clonotype occurred a few times. The rearrangement joins TRBV30 to TRBJ1-2; D unclear. This CDR3 has 16 amino acids. Trimming removed 2 bases from V and 5 bases from J, with 21 bases in between. Per the germline V gene, CDR1 is GTSNPN and CDR2 is SVGIG (reference sequence). CDR3 bases: TGTGCCTGGAGTATCAAGAGGAGCAGAATGGGATATGGCTACACCTTC. Amino acid sequence: CAWSIKRSRMGYGYTF.

The V gene is TRBV4-2, the J gene TRBJ2-3; no firm D call. V was cut by 1 base and J by 1 base, with 15 bases left in between. The CDR3 has 17 amino acids. Germline lookup yields CDR1 LGHNA and CDR2 YNFKEQ. In DNA form, the CDR3 reads TGTGCCAGCAGCCAAGGCCCCACCAGACCAGGCACAGATACGCAGTATTTT. It yields the protein CASSQGPTRPGTDTQYF.

This clonotype was observed a handful of times. The chain links TRBV7-9 to TRBJ2-1; TRBD1 matches 9 bases. The CDR3 covers 17 residues. Germline-derived CDR1 and CDR2 are SEHNR and FQNEAQ (reference sequence). V lost 6 bases and J lost 8; bases outside the gene matches: 17. The CDR3 sequence is CASRPTGMGQGLDEQFF. The CDR3 DNA reads as TGTGCCAGCAGGCCCACCGGTATGGGACAGGGATTAGATGAGCAGTTCTTC.

This clonotype was observed once. The V gene is TRBV7-9, the J gene TRBJ2-1; the D gene could be TRBD1 or TRBD2 (5 bases each). Deletions cut 4 bases from V and 0 bases from J, with 13 bases between. Germline V gene data show CDR1 as SEHNR and CDR2 as FQNEAQ (reference sequence). CDR3 size: 16 residues. This CDR3 reads CASSSLGRISYNEQFF. CDR3 bases: TGTGCCAGCAGCTCCCTGGGACGCATCTCCTACAATGAGCAGTTCTTC.

V gene TRBV9 combines with J gene TRBJ1-1; D not certain. The CDR3 has 12 residues. Trimming left V 4 bases short and J 11 bases short, with 15 bases between. The germline CDR1 and CDR2 sequences are SGDLS and YYNGEE. The CDR3 loop is CASSRTSGRAFF. The CDR3 DNA reads TGTGCCAGCAGCCGGACCTCCGGGCGCGCTTTCTTT.